This record looks at one T cell receptor (beta chain) sequence and its context. The data originate from a study of blood T cell repertoires in COVID-19. Study details: Italy, Spain and the United States were the sources of the convalescent and acute COVID-19 samples. The cDNA or gDNA used as material had been derived from T cells, B-cell-depleted T cells, or PBMCs.

This table comes from immunoSEQ multiplex PCR, and its TCRdb copy is limited to in-frame clones, with some not included. The sample shows about 44,000 clones, 84% of them seen only once. The sequence came from a human donor in a cohort sampled during active COVID-19. Material: peripheral blood.

The CDR3 sequence is CASSPGQLFYGYTF. CDR3 bases: TGTGCCAGCAGTCCCGGACAGCTATTCTATGGCTACACCTTC. The chain combines TRBV6-5 with TRBJ1-2, with D maybe TRBD1 (6 bases). The CDR3 runs 14 residues. V dropped 5 bases and J dropped 4 bases, with 14 bases sitting between them. Germline V CDR1 and CDR2: MNHEY, SVGAGI.